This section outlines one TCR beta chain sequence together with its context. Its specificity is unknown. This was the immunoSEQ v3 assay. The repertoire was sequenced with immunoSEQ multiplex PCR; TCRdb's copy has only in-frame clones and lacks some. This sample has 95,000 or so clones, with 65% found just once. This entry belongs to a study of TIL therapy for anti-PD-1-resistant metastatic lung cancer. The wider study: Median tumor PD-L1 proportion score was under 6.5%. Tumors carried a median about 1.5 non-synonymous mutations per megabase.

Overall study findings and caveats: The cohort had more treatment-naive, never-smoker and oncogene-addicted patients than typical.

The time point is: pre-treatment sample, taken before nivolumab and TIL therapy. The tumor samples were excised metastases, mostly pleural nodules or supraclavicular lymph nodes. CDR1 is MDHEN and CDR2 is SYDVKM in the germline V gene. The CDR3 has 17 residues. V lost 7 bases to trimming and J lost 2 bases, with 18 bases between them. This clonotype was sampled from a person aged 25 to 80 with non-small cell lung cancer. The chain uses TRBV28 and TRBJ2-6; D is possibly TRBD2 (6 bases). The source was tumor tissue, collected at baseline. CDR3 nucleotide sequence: TGTGCCAGCAAGGAGGGATCCTTAGTGGCTGGGGCCAACGTCCTGACTTTC. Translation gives CASKEGSLVAGANVLTF. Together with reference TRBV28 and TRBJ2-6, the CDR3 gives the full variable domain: DVKVTQSSRYLVKRTGEKVFLECVQDMDHENMFWYRQDPGLGLRLIYFSYDVKMKEKGDIPEGYSVSREKKERFSLILESASTNQTSMYLCASKEGSLVAGANVLTFGAGSRLTVL.